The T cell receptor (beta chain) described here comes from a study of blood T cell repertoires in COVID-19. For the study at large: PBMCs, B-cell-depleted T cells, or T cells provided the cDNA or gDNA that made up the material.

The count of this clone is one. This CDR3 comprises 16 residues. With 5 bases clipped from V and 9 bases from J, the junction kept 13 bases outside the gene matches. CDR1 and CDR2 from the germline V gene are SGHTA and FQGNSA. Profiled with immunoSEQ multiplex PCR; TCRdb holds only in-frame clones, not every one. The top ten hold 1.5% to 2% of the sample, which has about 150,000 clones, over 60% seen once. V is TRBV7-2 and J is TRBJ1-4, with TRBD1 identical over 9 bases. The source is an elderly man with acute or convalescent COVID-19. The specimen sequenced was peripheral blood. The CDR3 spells CASSVTGTGYEKKLFF. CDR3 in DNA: TGTGCCAGCAGCGTAACCGGGACAGGGTATGAGAAAAAACTGTTTTTT. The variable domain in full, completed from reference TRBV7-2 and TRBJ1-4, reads GAGVSQSPSNKVTEKGKDVELRCDPISGHTALYWYRQSLGQGLEFLIYFQGNSAPDKSGLPSDRFSAERTGGSVSTLTIQRTQQEDSAVYLCASSVTGTGYEKKLFFGSGTQLSVL.